This entry lists 12 T cell receptor beta chains sequenced from one sample in a study of T-cell memory formation after mild COVID-19. TCRdb independently ran MiXCR on the 5' RACE reads; one entry per CDR3 protein. Of approximately 260,000 distinct CDR3 sequences in the sample, about a sixth were seen once. Material: PBMCs or a T cell subset sorted from them (not recorded which). The origin of the receptors is a man younger than 35 who had mild COVID-19 (a few samples of this study predate the infection). Cell type and time point are not known.

This chain uses TRBV7-6 with TRBJ2-6, with unresolved D. The CDR3 runs 15 residues. V was clipped by 1 base and J by 2 bases, with 6 bases between them. CDR1 and CDR2 from the germline V gene are SGHVS and FNYEAQ. CDR3 amino acids: CASSLVTTGANVLTF. CDR3 in DNA: TGTGCCAGCAGCTTAGTTACTACTGGGGCCAACGTCCTGACTTTC. Full variable domain (remainder filled in from reference TRBV7-6 and TRBJ2-6): GAGVSQSPRYKVTKRGQDVALRCDPISGHVSLYWYRQALGQGPEFLTYFNYEAQQDKSGLPNDRFSAERPEGSISTLTIQRTEQRDSAMYRCASSLVTTGANVLTFGAGSRLTVL.

This rearrangement joins TRBV25-1 to TRBJ1-2; D not resolved. V lost 3 bases to trimming and J lost 7 bases, with 9 bases between them. This CDR3 has 12 residues. CDR1 and CDR2 (germline): MGHDK, SYGVNS. The CDR3, as DNA: TGTGCCAGCAGTGAGGCTCCGTTTGGCTACACCTTC. Its translation: CASSEAPFGYTF.

This clonotype has only a few counts. The gene calls are TRBV6-2 or TRBV6-3 and TRBJ2-1; TRBD2 agrees at 12 bases. CDR3 length: 17 amino acids. Germline lookup yields CDR1 MNHEY and CDR2 SVGEGT. The V gene end was trimmed by 5 bases and the J gene end by 4 bases; junction bases not matched to a gene: 9. The chain's CDR3 is CASSPLAGGPTYNEQFF. In nucleotides, the CDR3 is TGTGCCAGCAGTCCCCTAGCGGGGGGGCCTACATACAATGAGCAGTTCTTC.

The chain uses TRBV6-2 or TRBV6-3 and TRBJ2-5, with a possible D match to TRBD1 (6 bases). V lost 6 bases, J lost 5 bases, and 13 bases lay in between. This CDR3 has 13 amino acids. Germline loops: CDR1 MNHEY, CDR2 SVGEGT. CDR3 loop: CASRLDRMETQYF. CDR3 coding DNA: TGTGCCAGCAGACTCGACAGGATGGAGACCCAGTACTTC.

The V call is TRBV6-2 or TRBV6-3, the J call TRBJ2-5; D may match TRBD1 or TRBD2 (6 bases each). CDR1 MNHEY and CDR2 SVGEGT come from the germline V gene. Trimming left V 7 bases short and J 4 bases short, with 13 bases between. CDR3 length: 13 residues. The CDR3 here is CASMNGGRETQYF. In DNA form, the CDR3 reads TGTGCCAGCATGAATGGGGGGCGAGAGACCCAGTACTTC.

The J gene is TRBJ2-1, the V gene TRBV12-3 or TRBV12-4, with TRBD2 identical over 9 bases. Trimming at V came to 5 bases and at J to 0 bases, leaving 23 bases not matched to a gene. The CDR3 spans 22 residues. The CDR3 DNA is TGTGCCAGCAGTCCGAAGGGATCCCCGGGACTAGCCGCTCCTCCCTCCTACAATGAGCAGTTCTTC. Amino acids: CASSPKGSPGLAAPPSYNEQFF.

A few counts support this clonotype. The gene calls are TRBV19 and TRBJ1-6; tentatively, D is TRBD1 (5 bases). CDR3 length: 16 amino acids. Germline values: CDR1 LNHDA, CDR2 SQIVND (reference sequence). The germline V and J ends were trimmed by 5 bases and 7 bases, with 18 bases remaining between them. In nucleotides, the CDR3 is TGTGCCAGTAGTTACGATCCGGGGCTGGGAAATTCACCCCTCCACTTT. Translation: CASSYDPGLGNSPLHF.

This clonotype appeared many times. For the CDR3, the DNA is TGTGCCAGCAGCCGGACTGTCCAAGAGACCCAGTACTTC. As protein: CASSRTVQETQYF. This chain links TRBV7-2 with TRBJ2-5; possible D gene TRBD2, 5 bases. The germline CDR1 and CDR2 sequences are SGHTA and FQGNSA. Deletions cut 5 bases from V and 1 base from J, with 8 bases between. The CDR3 runs to 13 residues.

The rearrangement uses TRBV11-3 and TRBJ2-3, with a possible D match to TRBD1 (5 bases). CDR3 size: 12 residues. Trimming removed 7 bases from V and 5 bases from J, with 10 bases in between. The V gene's germline CDR1 is SGHNT and CDR2 YENEEA. The CDR3 spells CASTRQGDTQYF. CDR3 DNA sequence: TGTGCCAGCACCCGTCAGGGAGATACGCAGTATTTT.

This clonotype was counted a few times. The V call is TRBV2, the J call TRBJ2-3; 10 bases align to TRBD2. CDR1 and CDR2 (germline): SNHLY, FYNNEI. J gave up 6 bases and V 5 bases, and 8 bases lay outside the gene matches. This CDR3 is built from 15 residues. CDR3 bases: TGTGCCAGCAGTTCCACTAGCGGGGTAACCGATACGCAGTATTTT. Translated: CASSSTSGVTDTQYF.

The gene calls are TRBV24-1 and TRBJ2-5, with D maybe TRBD2 (5 bases). The CDR3 has 13 residues. Between the trimmed V and J ends, which lost 6 bases and 5 bases, there was a span of 12 bases. Germline lookup yields CDR1 KGHDR and CDR2 SFDVKD. The CDR3 region has the DNA TGTGCCACCAGTCCCCTAGCTGGGGAGACCCAGTACTTC. Translated: CATSPLAGETQYF.

There are a few counts of this clonotype. The rearrangement uses TRBV7-2 and TRBJ1-1, with D unresolved. V lost 4 bases and J lost 2, with 8 bases in between. The CDR3 is made up of 13 amino acids. Germline CDR1 and CDR2: SGHTA and FQGNSA. DNA for the CDR3: TGTGCCAGCAGCTCCAGAGTTAACACTGAAGCTTTCTTT. Its protein is CASSSRVNTEAFF.